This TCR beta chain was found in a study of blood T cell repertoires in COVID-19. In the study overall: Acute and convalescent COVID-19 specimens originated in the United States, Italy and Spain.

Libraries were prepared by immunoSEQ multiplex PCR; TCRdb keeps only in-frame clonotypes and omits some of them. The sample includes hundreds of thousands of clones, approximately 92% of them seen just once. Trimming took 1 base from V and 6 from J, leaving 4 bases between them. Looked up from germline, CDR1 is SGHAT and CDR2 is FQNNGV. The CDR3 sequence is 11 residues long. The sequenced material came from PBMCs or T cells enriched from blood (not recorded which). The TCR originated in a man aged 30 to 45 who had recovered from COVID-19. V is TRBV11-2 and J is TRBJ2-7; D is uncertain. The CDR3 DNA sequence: TGTGCCAGCAGCTTAGTCTCCGAGCAGTACTTC. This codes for CASSLVSEQYF.